The 9 T cell receptor beta chains reported below all come from one sample, sequenced in a study of T cells in Graves' hyperthyroidism and ophthalmopathy. TCR beta CDR3 regions were amplified from RNA transcripts. In the first-round RT-PCR of the TCR CDR3, the HTBI primer set was used. From the multiplex PCR reads, TCRdb called clonotypes with MiXCR, one entry per CDR3 protein. Of more than 500,000 distinct CDR3 sequences in the sample, about 15% were seen once. Sequenced: blood. These receptors were obtained from a woman aged 30 to 39 with Graves' ophthalmopathy.

V is TRBV10-3 and J is TRBJ1-2; 11 bases line up with TRBD1. The V gene's germline CDR1 is ENHRY and CDR2 SYGVKD. This CDR3 is built from 14 residues. Trimming took 10 bases from V and 6 from J; bases not matched to a gene: 10. CDR3 nucleotide sequence: TGTGCCACCCTGGGGGACAGGGGGTATCATGGCTACACCTTC. It encodes CATLGDRGYHGYTF.

This chain joins TRBV9 and TRBJ2-5; 7 positions agree with TRBD1. This CDR3 is built from 15 residues. Germline trimming cut 2 bases from V and 1 base from J; bases unmatched to any gene: 5. In germline, CDR1 is SGDLS, CDR2 YYNGEE. The CDR3 coding sequence is TGTGCCAGCAGCGTTGAGGGGGCGGCCCAAGAGACCCAGTACTTC. This sequence encodes CASSVEGAAQETQYF. The full variable domain, its missing parts supplied by reference TRBV9 and TRBJ2-5, is DSGVTQTPKHLITATGQRVTLRCSPRSGDLSVYWYQQSLDQGLQFLIQYYNGEERAKGNILERFSAQQFPDLHSELNLSSLELGDSALYFCASSVEGAAQETQYFGPGTRLLVL.

This clonotype was found a few times. The V call is TRBV19, the J call TRBJ2-1, with TRBD1 matching 10 bases. V dropped 5 bases and J dropped 1; count of bases not matched to a gene: 5. Looked up from germline, CDR1 is LNHDA and CDR2 is SQIVND (reference sequence). The CDR3 covers 16 residues. This CDR3 reads CASSYGTGVSYNEQFF. The CDR3, as DNA: TGTGCCAGTAGTTACGGGACAGGGGTATCCTACAATGAGCAGTTCTTC.

The chain has TRBV10-3 and TRBJ2-2; 8 bases are shared with TRBD2. CDR3 size: 16 residues. The V segment lost 0 bases and the J segment 6 bases; nucleotides outside the gene matches: 6. CDR1 and CDR2 (germline): ENHRY, SYGVKD. The CDR3 is CAISESSPGGAGELFF. In DNA form, the CDR3 reads TGTGCCATCAGTGAGTCCTCCCCGGGAGGGGCCGGGGAGCTGTTTTTT.

This clonotype was seen at least ten times. The genes are TRBV28 and TRBJ1-5, with D perhaps matching TRBD1 (6 bases). Germline V gene data show CDR1 as MDHEN and CDR2 as SYDVKM. The CDR3 is 14 residues long. The V and J ends lost 2 bases and 3 bases respectively, with 8 bases between them. This CDR3 is CASSLTGFNQPQHF. Here the CDR3 DNA reads TGTGCCAGCAGTTTAACAGGGTTCAATCAGCCCCAGCATTTT.

This clonotype was detected only a few times. The chain joins TRBV28 to TRBJ1-2, with D hard to call. The CDR3 loop spans 15 amino acids. Looked up from germline, CDR1 is MDHEN and CDR2 is SYDVKM. The V and J ends lost 3 bases and 4 bases respectively, with 15 bases between them. The CDR3 DNA reads as TGTGCCAGCAGTTTCAACAGCCTCCCGATCTATGGCTACACCTTC. This codes for CASSFNSLPIYGYTF.

This clonotype was detected once. The V and J genes are TRBV7-8 and TRBJ2-5; 10 nucleotides align to TRBD2. The V segment lost 8 bases and the J segment 5 bases; nucleotides outside the gene matches: 14. This CDR3 has 16 residues. CDR1 and CDR2 from the germline V gene are SGHVS and FQNEAQ. The CDR3: CASGGSGRAKGETQYF. In DNA form, the CDR3 reads TGTGCCAGCGGGGGAAGCGGGAGGGCCAAAGGGGAGACCCAGTACTTC.

This clonotype was counted ten times or more. The chain has TRBV4-1 and TRBJ1-2; D may be TRBD1 (6 bases). Per germline, CDR1 MGHRA and CDR2 YSYEKL. The germline V and J ends were trimmed by 0 bases and 2 bases, with 13 bases remaining between them. There are 16 residues in the CDR3. This CDR3 reads CASSQDLYRGNYGYTF. As DNA, the CDR3 is TGCGCCAGCAGCCAAGATTTGTATAGGGGGAACTATGGCTACACCTTC.

This clonotype was counted only a few times. This chain joins TRBV5-5 and TRBJ2-5; 11 bases agree with TRBD2. With 4 bases clipped from V and 1 base from J, the junction kept 9 bases outside the gene matches. CDR3 length equals 17 residues. Germline assignment: CDR1 SGHKS and CDR2 YYEKEE (reference sequence). CDR3 protein: CASSPGLAGGRQETQYF. The CDR3 coding sequence is TGTGCCAGCAGCCCGGGTCTAGCGGGAGGTCGCCAAGAGACCCAGTACTTC.